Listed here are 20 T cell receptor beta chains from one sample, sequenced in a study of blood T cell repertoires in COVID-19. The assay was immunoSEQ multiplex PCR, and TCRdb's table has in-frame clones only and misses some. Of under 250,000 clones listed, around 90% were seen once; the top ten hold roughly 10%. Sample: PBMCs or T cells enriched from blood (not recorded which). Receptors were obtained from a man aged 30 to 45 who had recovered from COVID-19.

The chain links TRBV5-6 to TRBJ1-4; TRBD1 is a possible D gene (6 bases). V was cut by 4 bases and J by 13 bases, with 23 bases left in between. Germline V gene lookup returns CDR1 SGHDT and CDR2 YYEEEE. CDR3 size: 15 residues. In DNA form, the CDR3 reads TGTGCCAGCAGCCCTCACGAGGCCTCATCCAGGGGACTGTTTTTT. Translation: CASSPHEASSRGLFF. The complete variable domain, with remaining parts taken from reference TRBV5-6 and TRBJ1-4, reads DAGVTQSPTHLIKTRGQQVTLRCSPKSGHDTVSWYQQALGQGPQFIFQYYEEEERQRGNFPDRFSGHQFPNYSSELNVNALLLGDSALYLCASSPHEASSRGLFFGSGTQLSVL.

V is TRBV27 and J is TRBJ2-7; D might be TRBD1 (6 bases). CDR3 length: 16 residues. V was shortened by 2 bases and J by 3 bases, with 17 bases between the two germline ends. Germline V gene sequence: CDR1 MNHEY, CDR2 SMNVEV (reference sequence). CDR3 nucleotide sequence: TGTGCCAGCAGTTTAAGGGCGACAGGTCTTGGCTACGAGCAGTACTTC. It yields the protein CASSLRATGLGYEQYF.

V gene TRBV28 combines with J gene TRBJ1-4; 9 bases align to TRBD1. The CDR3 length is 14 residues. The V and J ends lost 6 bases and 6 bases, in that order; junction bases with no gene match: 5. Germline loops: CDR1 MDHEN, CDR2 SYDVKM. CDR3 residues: CASSSGTGYEKLFF. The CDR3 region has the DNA TGTGCCAGCAGCTCCGGGACAGGGTATGAAAAACTGTTTTTT. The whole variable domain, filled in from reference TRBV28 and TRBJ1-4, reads DVKVTQSSRYLVKRTGEKVFLECVQDMDHENMFWYRQDPGLGLRLIYFSYDVKMKEKGDIPEGYSVSREKKERFSLILESASTNQTSMYLCASSSGTGYEKLFFGSGTQLSVL.

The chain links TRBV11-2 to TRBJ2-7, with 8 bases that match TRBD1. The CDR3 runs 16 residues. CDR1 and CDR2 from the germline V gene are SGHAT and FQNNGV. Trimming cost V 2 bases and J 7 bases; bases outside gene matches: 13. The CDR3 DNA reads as TGTGCCAGCAGCTTACGTCCCGGACAGGGAAGAGGGGAGCAGTACTTC. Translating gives CASSLRPGQGRGEQYF.

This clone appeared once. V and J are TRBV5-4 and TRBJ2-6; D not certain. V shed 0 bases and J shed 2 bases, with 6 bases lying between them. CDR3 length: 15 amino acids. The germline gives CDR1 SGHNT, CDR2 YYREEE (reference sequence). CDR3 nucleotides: TGTGCCAGCAGCTTGGGCTCTACTGGGGCCAACGTCCTGACTTTC. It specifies CASSLGSTGANVLTF.

In DNA, the CDR3 is TGTGCCAGTAGTGACCCCTTGCGGGGTACCAACGAGCAGTACTTC. Translated: CASSDPLRGTNEQYF. This sequence joins TRBV19 and TRBJ2-7; the D gene is possibly TRBD2 (6 bases). Germline V gene sequence: CDR1 LNHDA, CDR2 SQIVND (reference sequence). Trimming stripped 5 bases from V and 5 bases from J, with 19 bases between. The CDR3 length is 15 residues.

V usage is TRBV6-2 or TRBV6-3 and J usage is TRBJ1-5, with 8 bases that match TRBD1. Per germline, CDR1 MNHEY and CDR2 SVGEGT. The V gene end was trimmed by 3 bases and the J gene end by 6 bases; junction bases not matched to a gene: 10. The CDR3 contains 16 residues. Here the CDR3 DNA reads TGTGCCAGCAGTTATACGGGACAGGCGTCTCGTCAGCCCCAGCATTTT. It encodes CASSYTGQASRQPQHF.

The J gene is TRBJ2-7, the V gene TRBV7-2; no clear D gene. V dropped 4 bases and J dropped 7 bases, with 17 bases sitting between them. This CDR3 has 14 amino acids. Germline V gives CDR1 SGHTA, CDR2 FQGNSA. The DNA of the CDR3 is TGTGCCAGCAGCTCGACGTCCCCAACAGTAGAGCAGTACTTC. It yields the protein CASSSTSPTVEQYF.

The CDR3 protein is CASSHGQGATGELFF. The DNA for the CDR3 is TGTGCCAGCTCACATGGACAGGGGGCGACCGGGGAGCTGTTTTTT. The chain joins TRBV18 to TRBJ2-2; 11 nucleotides line up with TRBD1. The CDR3 extends over 15 amino acids. Germline CDR1 and CDR2: KGHSH and LQKENI. Germline trimming cut 4 bases from V and 5 bases from J; bases unmatched to any gene: 3. The whole variable domain, filled in from reference TRBV18 and TRBJ2-2, reads NAGVMQNPRHLVRRRGQEARLRCSPMKGHSHVYWYRQLPEEGLKFMVYLQKENIIDESGMPKERFSAEFPKEGPSILRIQQVVRGDSAAYFCASSHGQGATGELFFGEGSRLTVL.

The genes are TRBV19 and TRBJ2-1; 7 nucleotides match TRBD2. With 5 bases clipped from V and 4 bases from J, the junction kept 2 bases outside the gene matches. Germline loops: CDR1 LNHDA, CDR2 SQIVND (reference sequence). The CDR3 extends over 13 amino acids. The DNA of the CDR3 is TGTGCCAGTAGTCCGCGGGGGTACAATGAGCAGTTCTTC. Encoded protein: CASSPRGYNEQFF.

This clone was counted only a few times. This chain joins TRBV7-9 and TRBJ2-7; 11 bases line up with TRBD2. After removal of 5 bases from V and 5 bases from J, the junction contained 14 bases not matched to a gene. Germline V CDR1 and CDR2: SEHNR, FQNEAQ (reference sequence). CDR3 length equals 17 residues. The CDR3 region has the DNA TGTGCCAGCAGCCGCGCCGGGACTAGCGGTCTGATCAACGAGCAGTACTTC. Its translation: CASSRAGTSGLINEQYF.

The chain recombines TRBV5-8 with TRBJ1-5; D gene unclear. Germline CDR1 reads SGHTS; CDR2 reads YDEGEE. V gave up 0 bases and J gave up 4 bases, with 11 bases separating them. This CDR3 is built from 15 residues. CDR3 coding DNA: TGTGCCAGCAGCTTGGCCTGGCGGGGTAATCAGCCCCAGCATTTT. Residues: CASSLAWRGNQPQHF.

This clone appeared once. The CDR3 is CASSPAGQGNYGYTF. CDR3 nucleotide sequence: TGTGCCAGCTCACCAGCAGGACAGGGAAACTATGGCTACACCTTC. J is TRBJ1-2 and V is TRBV18, with TRBD1 identical over 8 bases. The CDR3 spans 15 residues. With V trimmed by 2 bases and J by 2 bases, 4 bases remained unmatched. The germline CDR1 and CDR2 sequences are KGHSH and LQKENI. The variable domain in full, completed from reference TRBV18 and TRBJ1-2, reads NAGVMQNPRHLVRRRGQEARLRCSPMKGHSHVYWYRQLPEEGLKFMVYLQKENIIDESGMPKERFSAEFPKEGPSILRIQQVVRGDSAAYFCASSPAGQGNYGYTFGSGTRLTVV.

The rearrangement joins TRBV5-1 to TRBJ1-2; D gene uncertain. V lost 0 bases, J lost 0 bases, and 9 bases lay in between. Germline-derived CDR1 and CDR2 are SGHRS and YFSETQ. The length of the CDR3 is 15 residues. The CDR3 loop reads CASSLGGNTNYGYTF. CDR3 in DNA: TGCGCCAGCAGCTTGGGAGGAAATACTAACTATGGCTACACCTTC.

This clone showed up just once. CDR3 loop: CASSVVSASSYNEQFF. CDR3 bases: TGTGCCAGCAGCGTAGTTAGCGCCAGCTCCTACAATGAGCAGTTCTTC. The chain joins TRBV9 to TRBJ2-1, with D possibly matching TRBD2 (5 bases). Germline V gene sequence: CDR1 SGDLS, CDR2 YYNGEE. The CDR3 length is 16 residues. Deletions cut 0 bases from V and 0 bases from J, with 10 bases between.

CDR3 nucleotide sequence: TGTGCCAGCAGCTTCGATGGGGGGCAGCCCCAGCATTTT. Amino acid sequence: CASSFDGGQPQHF. The chain links TRBV7-9 to TRBJ1-5, with D perhaps matching TRBD1 (5 bases). Trimming pared 3 bases from V and 7 bases from J, leaving 10 bases between. Germline CDR1 and CDR2: SEHNR and FQNEAQ (reference sequence). This CDR3 has 13 residues.

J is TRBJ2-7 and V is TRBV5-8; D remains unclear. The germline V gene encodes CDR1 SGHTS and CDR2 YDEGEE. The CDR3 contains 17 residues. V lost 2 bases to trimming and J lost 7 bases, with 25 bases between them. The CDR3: CASSFNVRSPFVYEQYF. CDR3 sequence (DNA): TGTGCCAGCAGCTTCAACGTGCGTAGCCCCTTCGTGTATGAGCAGTACTTC.

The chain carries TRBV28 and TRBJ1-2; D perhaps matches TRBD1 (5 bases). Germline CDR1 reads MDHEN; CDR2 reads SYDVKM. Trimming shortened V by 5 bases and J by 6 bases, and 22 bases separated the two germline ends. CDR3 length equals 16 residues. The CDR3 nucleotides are TGTGCCAGCAGTCCGGCGGGGGGACGCAACCCAGATGGCTACACCTTC. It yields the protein CASSPAGGRNPDGYTF.

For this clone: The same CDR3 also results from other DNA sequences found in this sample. CDR3 sequence (DNA): TGTGCCAGCAGCTTAGCCCGGGATCAGCCCCAGCATTTT. Its translation is CASSLARDQPQHF. V gene TRBV7-2 combines with J gene TRBJ1-5; D ambiguous. The CDR3 loop spans 13 amino acids. Trimming shortened V by 0 bases and J by 5 bases, and 5 bases separated the two germline ends. In germline, CDR1 is SGHTA, CDR2 FQGNSA.

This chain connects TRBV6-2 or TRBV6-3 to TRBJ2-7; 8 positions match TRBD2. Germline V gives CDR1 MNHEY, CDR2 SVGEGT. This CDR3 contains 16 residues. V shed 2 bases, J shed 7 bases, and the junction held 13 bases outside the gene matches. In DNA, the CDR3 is TGTGCCAGCAGTTACGTGGCGGGGGGCCCCCTGCGGGAGCAGTACTTC. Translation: CASSYVAGGPLREQYF.